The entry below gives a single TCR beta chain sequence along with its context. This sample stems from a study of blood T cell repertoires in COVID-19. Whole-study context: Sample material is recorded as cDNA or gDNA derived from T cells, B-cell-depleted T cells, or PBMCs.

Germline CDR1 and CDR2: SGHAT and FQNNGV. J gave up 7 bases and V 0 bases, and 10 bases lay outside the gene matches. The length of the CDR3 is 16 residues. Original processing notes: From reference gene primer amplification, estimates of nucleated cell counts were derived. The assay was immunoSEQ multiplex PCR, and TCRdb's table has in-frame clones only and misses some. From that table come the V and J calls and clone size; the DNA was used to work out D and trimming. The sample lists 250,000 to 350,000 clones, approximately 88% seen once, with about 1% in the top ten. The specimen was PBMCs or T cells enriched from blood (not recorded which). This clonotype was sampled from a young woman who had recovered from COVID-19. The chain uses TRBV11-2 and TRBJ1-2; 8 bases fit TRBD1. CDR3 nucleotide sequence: TGTGCCAGCAGCTTAGAAGTAACCAGGGGGCGCGGTGGCTACACCTTC. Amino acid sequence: CASSLEVTRGRGGYTF.